These T cell receptor beta chains were read from a single sample in a study of cytomegalovirus exposure and HLA in healthy donors. TCRdb's copy holds only in-frame clones and misses some; the assay was immunoSEQ multiplex PCR. Here the sample spans tens of thousands of clones, 90% to 96% being singletons. The sample consisted of PBMCs. The receptors were gathered from a man younger than 35 in good health and CMV-seronegative. The CDR3 runs from the conserved cysteine through the conserved F or W. D genes are given only for firm matches. Not all rows give a size; the values are once, few, many and, for expanded clones, a class.

TRBJ2-7	NA	14	TRBV6-5	NA	TGTGCCAGCAGTTACTCAAGCGGGCCCTACGAGCAGTACTTC	CASSYSSGPYEQYF
TRBJ1-1	TRBD1	13	TRBV4-1	NA	TGCGCCAGCAGCCGGGACAGGGGCACTGAAGCTTTCTTT	CASSRDRGTEAFF
TRBJ2-1	TRBD2	17	TRBV19	NA	TGTGCCAGTAATCCCGCGGGCGGGAGGGCCAGTTACAATGAGCAGTTCTTC	CASNPAGGRASYNEQFF
TRBJ2-6	TRBD2	14	TRBV28	NA	TGTGCCAGCAGTTCCCCGACTAGCGGGGGCGTCCTGACTTTC	CASSSPTSGGVLTF
TRBJ1-5	TRBD1	13	TRBV29-1	NA	TGCAGCGTAAAAGCGACAGGGGATCAGCCCCAGCATTTT	CSVKATGDQPQHF
TRBJ2-5	NA	13	TRBV28	once	TGTGCCAGCGACGGACAGTTACAAGAGACCCAGTACTTC	CASDGQLQETQYF
TRBJ1-4	NA	16	TRBV14	NA	TGTGCCAGCAGCCAAGATCTGGGGATTCGGGGTGAAAAACTGTTTTTT	CASSQDLGIRGEKLFF
TRBJ1-1	TRBD1	15	TRBV5-4	NA	TGTGCCAGCAGCGCCAGAGACAGGGGAGGTACTGAAGCTTTCTTT	CASSARDRGGTEAFF
TRBJ2-7	TRBD1	14	TRBV27	NA	TGTGCCAGCAGTAGACAGGGACCGGGCTACGAGCAGTACTTC	CASSRQGPGYEQYF
TRBJ2-5	NA	16	TRBV28	NA	TGTGCCAGCAGTCCCCCAGGCGGGTACGCCCAAGAGACCCAGTACTTC	CASSPPGGYAQETQYF
TRBJ1-1	NA	13	TRBV5-1	NA	TGCGCCAGCAGAGTCGGGGGGGAGGCTGAAGCTTTCTTT	CASRVGGEAEAFF
TRBJ2-1	TRBD1	13	TRBV11-2	NA	TGTGCCAGCAGCTACAGGGGTGACGCTGAGCAGTTCTTC	CASSYRGDAEQFF
TRBJ2-7	NA	14	TRBV5-1	NA	TGCGCCAGCAGCTTGACCGGGGAGACCTACGAGCAGTACTTC	CASSLTGETYEQYF
TRBJ2-7	TRBD2	15	TRBV19	NA	TGTGCCAGTAGTATCTCACTAGCGGGAGGCTACGAGCAGTACTTC	CASSISLAGGYEQYF
TRBJ1-2	TRBD1	14	TRBV19	NA	TGTGCCAGTAACAAGCGACAGGGACGCGATGGCTACACCTTC	CASNKRQGRDGYTF
TRBJ2-4	NA	15	TRBV28	NA	TGTGCCAGCAGTTTCTCGGGGACATTAGGAAACATTCAGTACTTC	CASSFSGTLGNIQYF
TRBJ2-7	NA	13	TRBV2	NA	TGTGCCAGCAGTGAGGCCCAAAACTACGAGCAGTACTTC	CASSEAQNYEQYF
TRBJ2-2	TRBD2	18	TRBV4-1	once	TGCGCCAGCAGCCAAGGGGCCGAGCGGGAGATTACCACCGGGGAGCTGTTTTTT	CASSQGAEREITTGELFF
TRBJ2-7	NA	14	TRBV10-3	NA	TGTGCCATCAGTGAGGGCGGGAACCTCTACGAGCAGTACTTC	CAISEGGNLYEQYF
TRBJ2-7	NA	12	TRBV28	NA	TGTGCCAGCAGCCGGGAAGGCCACGAGCAGTACTTC	CASSREGHEQYF
TRBJ1-3	TRBD1	15	TRBV5-4	NA	TGTGCCAGCAGCCGGGACAGGGGACGCGGAAACACCATATATTTT	CASSRDRGRGNTIYF
TRBJ2-1	NA	15	TRBV5-6	NA	TGTGCCAGCAGCTATCAGCCGGGGATTTACAATGAGCAGTTCTTC	CASSYQPGIYNEQFF
TRBJ2-1	TRBD2	18	TRBV9	NA	TGTGCCAGCAGCGCCGGGACTAGCGGGAGGGCCTGGTACAATGAGCAGTTCTTC	CASSAGTSGRAWYNEQFF
TRBJ1-2	TRBD1	15	TRBV7-9	NA	TGTGCCAGCAGCTCAGGCGGGCAGGGGGGTTATGGCTACACCTTC	CASSSGGQGGYGYTF
TRBJ2-6	NA	15	TRBV2	NA	TGTGCCAGCTTTAACAATCCCTCTGGGGCCAACGTCCTGACTTTC	CASFNNPSGANVLTF
TRBJ2-7	NA	15	TRBV29-1	NA	TGCAGCGTTGAAGATGCGTCAGGGATAGACAACGAGCAGTACTTC	CSVEDASGIDNEQYF
TRBJ1-1	NA	15	TRBV4-3	NA	TGCGCCAGCAGCCATGTATTAATGGGGAGCACTGAAGCTTTCTTT	CASSHVLMGSTEAFF
TRBJ2-5	TRBD2	22	TRBV4-1	once	TGCGCCAGCAGCCCCTGGTACGTCAGCGGGAGAGGGGAGGGCATGAGGCAAGAGACCCAGTACTTC	CASSPWYVSGRGEGMRQETQYF
TRBJ2-2	NA	14	TRBV18	NA	TGTGCCAGCTCGAAGGGACTTGGGACCGGGGAGCTGTTTTTT	CASSKGLGTGELFF
TRBJ2-3	NA	13	TRBV6-4	NA	TGTGCCAGCAGTGACTCAGCCTCAGATACGCAGTATTTT	CASSDSASDTQYF
TRBJ2-1	TRBD2	16	TRBV5-1	NA	TGCGCCAGCAGCTCAAAACTAGCGGGAGGGACTAATGAGCAGTTCTTC	CASSSKLAGGTNEQFF
TRBJ2-3	TRBD2	15	TRBV12-5	NA	TGTGCTAGTGGAAGCGGGAGCACTAGCACAGATACGCAGTATTTT	CASGSGSTSTDTQYF
TRBJ2-1	TRBD2	15	TRBV4-1	NA	TGCGCCAGCAGCCACACTAGCGGGGACTACAATGAGCAGTTCTTC	CASSHTSGDYNEQFF
TRBJ2-5	NA	15	TRBV28	NA	TGTGCCAGCAGTTTTTCGGTGAAGCGAGGGGAGACCCAGTACTTC	CASSFSVKRGETQYF
TRBJ1-1	NA	14	TRBV30	NA	TGTGCCTGGAGTGTAGACACATGGAACACTGAAGCTTTCTTT	CAWSVDTWNTEAFF
TRBJ2-1	NA	14	TRBV7-9	NA	TGTGCCAGCAGCTTAGGGGTCCCCTCCCAGGGGCAGTTCTTC	CASSLGVPSQGQFF
TRBJ1-1	NA	12	TRBV27	NA	TGTGCCAGCAGTTTAACGGGGACTGAAGCTTTCTTT	CASSLTGTEAFF
TRBJ2-1	NA	11	TRBV7-9	NA	TGTGCCAGCAGCCCCCCGGGTGAGCAGTTCTTC	CASSPPGEQFF
TRBJ1-5	NA	18	TRBV19	NA	TGTGCCAGTAGTATGGCGACAGGACGAACTTATAGCAATCAGCCCCAGCATTTT	CASSMATGRTYSNQPQHF
TRBJ2-1	TRBD2	15	TRBV11-3	once	TGTGCCAGCAGCTTAGGTGGGACTAGCGGAAATGAGCAGTTCTTC	CASSLGGTSGNEQFF
TRBJ2-2	NA	12	TRBV7-6	NA	TGTGCCAGCAGGAGGGATAACGGGGAGCTGTTTTTT	CASRRDNGELFF
TRBJ1-2	NA	16	TRBV19	once	TGTGCCAGTAGTCTCACCCTAGGACAGAGAAACTATGGCTACACCTTC	CASSLTLGQRNYGYTF
TRBJ2-2	TRBD2	14	TRBV6-4	few	TGTGCCAGCAGTGACGGACTAGCGGGAGGGGAGCTGTTTTTT	CASSDGLAGGELFF
TRBJ1-5	NA	14	TRBV19	NA	TGTGCCAGTAGGATGACAGGTATCAATCAGCCCCAGCATTTT	CASRMTGINQPQHF
TRBJ2-7	TRBD2	20	TRBV10-3	NA	TGTGCCATCAGTAAATCTCCGGGACTAGCGGGAGCCGGTCGCGATGACGAGCAGTACTTC	CAISKSPGLAGAGRDDEQYF
TRBJ1-3	NA	13	TRBV7-9	NA	TGTGCCAGCAGTGCCCTAACGGGAAACACCATATATTTT	CASSALTGNTIYF
TRBJ2-7	TRBD1	15	TRBV5-1	NA	TGCGCCAGCAGCCCGTCCGGGACAGGACACTACGAGCAGTACTTC	CASSPSGTGHYEQYF
TRBJ2-3	TRBD2	18	TRBV5-4	NA	TGTGCCAGCAGCCCAGGGACTAGCGGGAGAGGCGGAACAGATACGCAGTATTTT	CASSPGTSGRGGTDTQYF
TRBJ2-5	NA	14	TRBV27	NA	TGTGCCAGCAGCCCATTCCCTAGCCTGGGGACCCAGTACTTC	CASSPFPSLGTQYF
TRBJ2-1	NA	15	TRBV5-1	once	TGCGCCAGCAGCTTTGGTGGAGCAAGCTACAATGAGCAGTTCTTC	CASSFGGASYNEQFF
TRBJ2-7	NA	16	TRBV21-1	NA	TGTGCCAGCAGCAGTCCGGTAGCGGGAGGACACTACGAGCAGTACTTC	CASSSPVAGGHYEQYF
TRBJ2-5	TRBD1	18	TRBV27	NA	TGTGCCAGCAGTTACTATCGAATCGGGACAGGGGGAAAAGAGACCCAGTACTTC	CASSYYRIGTGGKETQYF
TRBJ1-4	TRBD1	15	TRBV5-6	NA	TGTGCCAGCAGCGACGGACAGGGAGGTGGGGAAAAACTGTTTTTT	CASSDGQGGGEKLFF
TRBJ1-3	NA	19	TRBV4-2	NA	TGTGCCAGCAGCCAAGATAGGGCCGGGACTGAGTACTCTGGAAACACCATATATTTT	CASSQDRAGTEYSGNTIYF
TRBJ2-7	TRBD2	15	TRBV7-9	NA	TGTGCCAGCAGCTTAGGGGCTAGCGGGAACGACGAGCAGTACTTC	CASSLGASGNDEQYF
TRBJ2-1	NA	12	TRBV7-6	NA	TGTGCCAGCAGCTTAGATCGCAATGAGCAGTTCTTC	CASSLDRNEQFF
TRBJ1-2	TRBD1	17	TRBV7-2	NA	TGTGCCAGCAGCTTAGTTTCGGGGCAGGGGGCGCACTATGGCTACACCTTC	CASSLVSGQGAHYGYTF
TRBJ2-2	NA	16	TRBV4-1	NA	TGCGCCAGCAGCCAAGGAATAGCCGCTACCACCGGGGAGCTGTTTTTT	CASSQGIAATTGELFF
TRBJ1-3	TRBD1	18	TRBV4-2	NA	TGTGCCAGCAGCCAAGGAGCAGGACAGGGGACTTCTGGAAACACCATATATTTT	CASSQGAGQGTSGNTIYF